This T cell receptor beta chain appears in the sequencing data of a study of molecular identifiers for immune sequencing clone quantification. The CDR3 is 15 residues long. CDR1 and CDR2 (germline): SGHTA, FQGNSA. Trimming took 3 bases from V and 2 from J, leaving 12 bases between them. Regarding the study as a whole: With a barcode shared among identical TCR molecules, highly expanded clone sizes could be underestimated.

TCRdb re-called the PCR reads with MiXCR, one entry per CDR3 protein. The sample lists tens of thousands of distinct CDR3 sequences, roughly 21% occurring once. This clonotype is categorized as medium-sized. Its antigen is not known. The V gene is TRBV7-2, the J gene TRBJ2-3; unclear D gene. The TCR originated in a human donor in good health. Some libraries in this study had Jurkat cell RNA spiked in. Source material: naive CD8+ T cells from blood, with Jurkat cell RNA spiked in. Subset described: FACS-sorted CD8+CD4-CCR7+CD45RA+ naive T cells. This chain's CDR3 is CASSLSFFVTDTQYF. The CDR3 DNA is TGTGCCAGCAGCTTGAGCTTTTTCGTCACAGATACGCAGTATTTT.